Presented here are 11 T cell receptor beta chains from one specimen sequenced in a study of T cell repertoires in cytomegalovirus infection. Using its own MiXCR run on the reads, TCRdb lists one record per CDR3 protein. The sample lists about 230,000 distinct CDR3 sequences; roughly 6.5% were seen once. The sample taken for sequencing was PBMCs. These receptors were collected from a human donor in good health (CMV status not recorded). Some clones in this sample may be carry-over from other donors' samples.

This clonotype was recorded many times. The rearrangement uses TRBV7-8 and TRBJ1-6; D is ambiguous. This CDR3 is 13 amino acids long. CDR1 SGHVS and CDR2 FQNEAQ come from the germline V gene. The V end was cut by 2 bases, the J end by 10 bases, with 9 bases between. The CDR3: CASSLRGKSPLHF. The CDR3 region has the DNA TGTGCCAGCAGCTTAAGAGGGAAGTCACCCCTCCACTTT.

This clonotype was seen repeatedly, ten times or more. The chain is built from TRBV29-1 and TRBJ2-1; D may be TRBD2 (5 bases). CDR3 length equals 15 residues. CDR1 SQVTM and CDR2 ANQGSEA come from the germline V gene. V was clipped by 0 bases and J by 8 bases, with 17 bases between them. The CDR3 loop reads CSVEDEDFLSDEQFF. In DNA, the CDR3 is TGCAGCGTTGAAGACGAGGACTTCCTATCCGATGAGCAGTTCTTC.

This clonotype was seen repeatedly, ten times or more. The rearrangement links TRBV7-2 to TRBJ1-2; no clear D. Germline values: CDR1 SGHTA, CDR2 FQGNSA. The CDR3 extends over 13 amino acids. Trimming left V 8 bases short and J 4 bases short, with 14 bases between. CDR3 coding DNA: TGTGCCAGCTTCCCTGGAGGTAGCTATGGCTACACCTTC. Translation gives CASFPGGSYGYTF.

In its sample, this clonotype was seen many times. The chain joins TRBV5-6 to TRBJ2-5, with 8 bases lining up with TRBD2. The germline V gene encodes CDR1 SGHDT and CDR2 YYEEEE. V dropped 4 bases and J dropped 4; count of bases not matched to a gene: 12. This CDR3 spans 16 amino acids. For the CDR3, the DNA is TGTGCCAGCAGCCCAGGTTTGGCCGGGAGGGTAGAGACCCAGTACTTC. As protein: CASSPGLAGRVETQYF.

This clonotype appeared many times. The chain has TRBV15 and TRBJ1-5; 7 nucleotides line up with TRBD1. Losses at the gene ends were 3 bases for V and 4 bases for J; bases not matched to a gene: 3. Looked up from germline, CDR1 is LNHNV and CDR2 is YYDKDF (reference sequence). The CDR3 spans 14 residues. The CDR3 region is CATSRTGSNQPQHF. CDR3 coding DNA: TGTGCCACCAGCAGGACAGGGTCAAATCAGCCCCAGCATTTT. The entire variable domain, with the rest obtained from reference TRBV15 and TRBJ1-5, is as follows: DAMVIQNPRYQVTQFGKPVTLSCSQTLNHNVMYWYQQKSSQAPKLLFHYYDKDFNNEADTPDNFQSRRPNTSFCFLDIRSPGLGDTAMYLCATSRTGSNQPQHFGDGTRLSIL.

This clonotype was recorded many times. The rearrangement links TRBV7-2 to TRBJ2-2; D unclear. V dropped 2 bases and J dropped 0 bases, with 13 bases sitting between them. The CDR3 is made up of 17 amino acids. Germline V CDR1 and CDR2: SGHTA, FQGNSA. The CDR3 spells CASSLRLQSANTGELFF. Written as DNA, the CDR3 is TGTGCCAGCAGCTTACGTTTACAGAGCGCGAACACCGGGGAGCTGTTTTTT.

This clonotype was found many times. The V and J genes are TRBV18 and TRBJ2-6; D is unclear. Germline assignment: CDR1 KGHSH and CDR2 LQKENI. CDR3 length: 17 amino acids. The germline V and J ends were trimmed by 2 bases and 1 base, with 12 bases remaining between them. Here the CDR3 reads CASSPNLPDSGANVLTF. The CDR3 bases are TGTGCCAGCTCACCAAACCTCCCCGATTCTGGGGCCAACGTCCTGACTTTC.

This clonotype came up a few times. The CDR3 spells CASSPQSTSEQYF. In DNA form, the CDR3 reads TGTGCCAGCTCACCACAGTCCACCTCCGAGCAGTACTTC. The chain uses TRBV18 and TRBJ2-7; D not certain. CDR3 length equals 13 residues. Trimming stripped 1 base from V and 6 bases from J, with 10 bases between. Germline V lookup: CDR1 KGHSH, CDR2 LQKENI.

Many counts were recorded for this clonotype. This chain links TRBV6-2 or TRBV6-3 with TRBJ2-2, with no clear D. V was trimmed by 7 bases and J by 3 bases, leaving 15 bases between them. Germline V gives CDR1 MNHEY, CDR2 SVGEGT. The CDR3 is 15 residues long. CDR3 in DNA: TGTGCCAGCACCCCCCCCGATGGGGACACCGGGGAGCTGTTTTTT. The encoded protein is CASTPPDGDTGELFF.

This rearrangement joins TRBV4-1 to TRBJ1-1; D ambiguous. Germline V gives CDR1 MGHRA, CDR2 YSYEKL. V lost 0 bases and J lost 11, with 16 bases in between. CDR3 size: 14 residues. In nucleotides, the CDR3 is TGCGCCAGCAGCCAAGAAATAGTAGGCCTCGGTGCTTTCTTT. This sequence encodes CASSQEIVGLGAFF.

In its sample, this clonotype was seen a few times. V usage is TRBV29-1 and J usage is TRBJ1-1; D gene ambiguous. Germline CDR1 is SQVTM and CDR2 is ANQGSEA. V was trimmed by 5 bases and J by 0 bases, leaving 7 bases between them. CDR3 length equals 12 residues. CDR3 protein: CSVFTVNTEAFF. DNA of the CDR3: TGCAGCGTTTTTACAGTGAACACTGAAGCTTTCTTT.